The present TCR beta chain was sequenced within a study of cytomegalovirus exposure and HLA in healthy donors. Overall study findings and caveats: The authors assumed roughly uniform sequencing depth across donors for presence/absence analyses.

Vbeta (60) and Jbeta (13) primers were used in the PCR. Produced via immunoSEQ multiplex PCR; TCRdb's table is partial and in-frame only. In the table there are 150,000 to 200,000 clones, roughly 80% of which are singletons. This clone was counted a single time. As yet, its antigen is unknown. The specimen sequenced was PBMCs. The receptor was isolated from a woman aged 45-59 years in good health and CMV-seronegative.

This CDR3 reads CASSIGISGNTIYF. The DNA for the CDR3 is TGTGCCAGTAGTATTGGCATTTCTGGAAACACCATATATTTT. The genes are TRBV19 and TRBJ1-3; D gene uncertain. The V end lost 3 bases, the J end lost 1 base, and 7 bases lay between the germline ends. In germline, CDR1 is LNHDA, CDR2 SQIVND (reference sequence). The CDR3 consists of 14 residues. The entire variable domain, with the rest obtained from reference TRBV19 and TRBJ1-3, is as follows: DGGITQSPKYLFRKEGQNVTLSCEQNLNHDAMYWYRQDPGQGLRLIYYSQIVNDFQKGDIAEGYSVSREKKESFPLTVTSAQKNPTAFYLCASSIGISGNTIYFGEGSWLTVV.